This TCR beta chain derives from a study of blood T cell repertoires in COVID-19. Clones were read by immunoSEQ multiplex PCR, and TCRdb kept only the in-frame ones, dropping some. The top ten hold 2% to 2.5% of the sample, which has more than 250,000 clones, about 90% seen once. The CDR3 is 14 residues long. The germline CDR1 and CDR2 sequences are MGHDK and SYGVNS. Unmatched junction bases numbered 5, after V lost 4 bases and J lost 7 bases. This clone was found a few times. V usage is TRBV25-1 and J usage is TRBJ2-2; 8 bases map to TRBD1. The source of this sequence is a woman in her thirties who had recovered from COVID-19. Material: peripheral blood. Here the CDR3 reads CASSAGQGHGELFF. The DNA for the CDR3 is TGTGCCAGCAGTGCCGGACAGGGCCACGGGGAGCTGTTTTTT. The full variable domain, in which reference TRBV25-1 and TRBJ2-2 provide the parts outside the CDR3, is EADIYQTPRYLVIGTGKKITLECSQTMGHDKMYWYQQDPGMELHLIHYSYGVNSTEKGDLSSESTVSRIRTEHFPLTLESARPSHTSQYLCASSAGQGHGELFFGEGSRLTVL.